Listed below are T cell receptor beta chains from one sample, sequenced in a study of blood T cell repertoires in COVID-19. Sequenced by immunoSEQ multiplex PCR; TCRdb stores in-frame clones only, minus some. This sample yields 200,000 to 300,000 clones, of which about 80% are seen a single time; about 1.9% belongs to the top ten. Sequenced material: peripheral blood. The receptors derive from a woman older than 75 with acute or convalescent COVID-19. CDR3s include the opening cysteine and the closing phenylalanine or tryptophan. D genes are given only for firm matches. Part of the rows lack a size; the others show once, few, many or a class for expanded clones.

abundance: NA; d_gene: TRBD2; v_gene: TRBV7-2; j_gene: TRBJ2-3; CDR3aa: CASSHLGTSGKYPTDTQYF; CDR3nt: TGTGCCAGCAGCCACCTCGGGACTAGCGGGAAGTACCCCACAGATACGCAGTATTTT
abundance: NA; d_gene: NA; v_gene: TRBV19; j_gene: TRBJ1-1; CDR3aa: CASRRGDTEAFF; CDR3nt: TGTGCCAGTAGGCGAGGAGACACTGAAGCTTTCTTT
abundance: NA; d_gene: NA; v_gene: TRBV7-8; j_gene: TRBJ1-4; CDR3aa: CASSTKPPPSPAATNEKLFF; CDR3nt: TGTGCCAGCAGCACCAAACCTCCCCCCAGCCCGGCGGCAACTAATGAAAAACTGTTTTTT
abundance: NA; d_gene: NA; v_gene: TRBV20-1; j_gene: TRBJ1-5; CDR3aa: CSASAQRNQPQHF; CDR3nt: TGCAGTGCTAGTGCACAGCGCAATCAGCCCCAGCATTTT
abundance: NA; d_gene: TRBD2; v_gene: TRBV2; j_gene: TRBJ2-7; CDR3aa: CASRTSGRNEQYF; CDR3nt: TGTGCCAGCAGGACTAGCGGGAGGAACGAGCAGTACTTC
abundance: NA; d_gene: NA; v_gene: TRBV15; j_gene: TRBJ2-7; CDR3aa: CATSRVRQISTYEQYF; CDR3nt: TGTGCCACCAGCAGAGTCAGACAGATATCTACCTACGAGCAGTACTTC
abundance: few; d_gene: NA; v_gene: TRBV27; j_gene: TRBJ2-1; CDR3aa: CASSLYPTGFSYNEQFF; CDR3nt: TGTGCCAGCAGTTTATACCCAACAGGGTTCTCCTACAATGAGCAGTTCTTC
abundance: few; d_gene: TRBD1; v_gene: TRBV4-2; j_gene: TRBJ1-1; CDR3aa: CASSPGTGNGLNTEAFF; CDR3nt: TGTGCCAGCAGCCCAGGGACAGGCAATGGGTTGAACACTGAAGCTTTCTTT
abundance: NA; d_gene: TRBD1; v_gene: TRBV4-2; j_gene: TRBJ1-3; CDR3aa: CASSQDWTGVNGNTIYF; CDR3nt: TGTGCCAGCAGCCAAGATTGGACAGGGGTAAACGGAAACACCATATATTTT
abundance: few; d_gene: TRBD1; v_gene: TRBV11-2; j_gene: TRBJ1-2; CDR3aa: CASSLAGQGGLDYGYTF; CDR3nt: TGTGCCAGCAGCTTAGCGGGCCAAGGGGGCTTGGACTATGGCTACACCTTC
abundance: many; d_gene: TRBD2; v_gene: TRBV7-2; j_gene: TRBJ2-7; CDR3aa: CASSKGASGPSYEQYF; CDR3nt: TGTGCCAGCAGCAAAGGGGCTAGCGGGCCTTCCTACGAGCAGTACTTC
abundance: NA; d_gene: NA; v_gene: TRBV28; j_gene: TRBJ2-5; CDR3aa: CASTPRVDSPSQYF; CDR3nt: TGTGCCAGCACCCCCCGTGTGGACAGCCCCTCCCAGTACTTC
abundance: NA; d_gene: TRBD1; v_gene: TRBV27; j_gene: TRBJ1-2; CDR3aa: CASSLDRGDYGYTF; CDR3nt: TGTGCCAGCAGTTTAGACAGGGGGGACTATGGCTACACCTTC
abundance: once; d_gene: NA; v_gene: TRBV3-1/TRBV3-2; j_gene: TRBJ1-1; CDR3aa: CASSPTAGATDAMNTEAFF; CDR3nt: TGTGCCAGCAGCCCAACTGCCGGTGCGACAGACGCGATGAACACTGAAGCTTTCTTT
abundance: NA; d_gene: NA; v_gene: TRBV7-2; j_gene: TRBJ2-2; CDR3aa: CASTTAGTKNTGELFF; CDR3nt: TGTGCCAGCACCACAGCCGGGACAAAGAACACCGGGGAGCTGTTTTTT
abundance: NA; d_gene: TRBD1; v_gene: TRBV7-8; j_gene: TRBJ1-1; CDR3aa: CASSLATGQAGIAFF; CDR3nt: TGTGCCAGCAGCTTAGCAACTGGACAGGCCGGGATAGCTTTCTTT
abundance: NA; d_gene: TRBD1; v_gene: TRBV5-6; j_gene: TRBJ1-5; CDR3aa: CASSLNRGLPNQPQHF; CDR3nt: TGTGCCAGCAGCTTGAACAGGGGTCTCCCTAATCAGCCCCAGCATTTT
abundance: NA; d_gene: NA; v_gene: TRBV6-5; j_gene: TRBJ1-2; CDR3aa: CASSYQANYGYTF; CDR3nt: TGTGCCAGCAGTTACCAGGCTAACTATGGCTACACCTTC
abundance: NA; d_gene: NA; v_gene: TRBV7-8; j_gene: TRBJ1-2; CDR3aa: CASSLEGRGNYGYTF; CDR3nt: TGTGCCAGCAGCTTAGAGGGCAGGGGTAACTATGGCTACACCTTC
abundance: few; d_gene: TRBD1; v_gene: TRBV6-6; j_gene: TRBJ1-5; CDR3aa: CASSLRQGQPQHF; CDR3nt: TGTGCCAGCAGTCTCCGACAGGGCCAGCCCCAGCATTTT
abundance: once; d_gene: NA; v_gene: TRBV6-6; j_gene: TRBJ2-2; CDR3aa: CASSYGVSGNTGELFF; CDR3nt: TGTGCCAGCAGTTATGGTGTTAGCGGGAACACCGGGGAGCTGTTTTTT
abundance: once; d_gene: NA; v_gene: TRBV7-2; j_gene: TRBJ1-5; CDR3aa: CASSSVNSNQPQHF; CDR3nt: TGTGCCAGCAGCTCGGTTAATAGCAATCAGCCCCAGCATTTT
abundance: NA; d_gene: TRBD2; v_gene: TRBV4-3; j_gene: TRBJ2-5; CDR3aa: CASSQEFSGLGLEETQYF; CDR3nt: TGCGCCAGCAGCCAAGAGTTTTCGGGACTAGGGCTTGAAGAGACCCAGTACTTC
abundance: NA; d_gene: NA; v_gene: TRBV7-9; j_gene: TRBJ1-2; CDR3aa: CASSFVGVGGYTF; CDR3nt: TGTGCCAGCAGCTTCGTCGGGGTAGGTGGCTACACCTTC
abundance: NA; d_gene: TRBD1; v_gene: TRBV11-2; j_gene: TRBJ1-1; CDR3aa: CASSLWDRGNTEAFF; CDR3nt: TGTGCCAGCAGCTTATGGGACAGGGGGAACACTGAAGCTTTCTTT
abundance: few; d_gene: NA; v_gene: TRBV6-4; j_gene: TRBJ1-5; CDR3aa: CASSEQANQPQHF; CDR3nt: TGTGCCAGCAGTGAGCAGGCCAATCAGCCCCAGCATTTT
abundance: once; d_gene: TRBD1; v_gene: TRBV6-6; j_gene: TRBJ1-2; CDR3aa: CASSHLGTGEYGYTF; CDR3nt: TGTGCCAGCAGCCACCTTGGTACAGGGGAGTATGGCTACACCTTC
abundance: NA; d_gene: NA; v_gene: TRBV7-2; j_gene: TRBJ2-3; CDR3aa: CASSLRTARYTQYF; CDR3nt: TGTGCCAGCAGTTTAAGGACAGCCCGGTATACGCAGTATTTT
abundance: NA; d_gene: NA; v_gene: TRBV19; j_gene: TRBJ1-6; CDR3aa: CASSSYNSPLHF; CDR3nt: TGTGCCAGTAGTTCTTATAATTCACCCCTCCACTTT
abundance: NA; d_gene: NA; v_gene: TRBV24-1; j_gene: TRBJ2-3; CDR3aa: CATTAGSTDTQYF; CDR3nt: TGTGCCACCACGGCAGGGTCCACAGATACGCAGTATTTT
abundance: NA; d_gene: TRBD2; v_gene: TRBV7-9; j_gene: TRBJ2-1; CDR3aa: CASRPGGSYNEQFF; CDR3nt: TGTGCCAGCAGGCCGGGGGGGTCCTACAATGAGCAGTTCTTC
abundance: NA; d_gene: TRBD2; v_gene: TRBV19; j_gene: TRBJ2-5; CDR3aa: CASSMRGGETQYF; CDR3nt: TGTGCCAGTAGTATGCGGGGAGGGGAGACCCAGTACTTC
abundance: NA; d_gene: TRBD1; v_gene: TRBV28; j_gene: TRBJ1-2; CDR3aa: CASSLSATGNYGYTF; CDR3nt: TGTGCCAGCAGTTTATCGGCGACAGGGAACTATGGCTACACCTTC
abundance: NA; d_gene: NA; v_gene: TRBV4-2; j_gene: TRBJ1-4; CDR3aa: CASSQDRVEKLFF; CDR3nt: TGTGCCAGCAGCCAAGATCGGGTTGAAAAACTGTTTTTT
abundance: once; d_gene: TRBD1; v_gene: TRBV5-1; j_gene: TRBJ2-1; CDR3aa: CASSKTGGSYNEQFF; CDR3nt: TGCGCCAGCAGCAAGACAGGGGGGTCCTACAATGAGCAGTTCTTC
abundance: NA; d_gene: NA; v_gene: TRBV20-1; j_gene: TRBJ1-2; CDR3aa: CSAIGNYGYTF; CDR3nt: TGCAGTGCCATCGGGAACTATGGCTACACCTTC
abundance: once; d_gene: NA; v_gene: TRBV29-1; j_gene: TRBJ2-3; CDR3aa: CSVSPSGTDTQYF; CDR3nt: TGCAGCGTTAGCCCTAGCGGCACAGATACGCAGTATTTT
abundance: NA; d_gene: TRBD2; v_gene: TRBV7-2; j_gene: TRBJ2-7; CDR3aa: CASSSQTLAGGISYEQYF; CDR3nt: TGTGCCAGCAGCTCGCAGACGCTAGCGGGAGGGATCTCCTACGAGCAGTACTTC
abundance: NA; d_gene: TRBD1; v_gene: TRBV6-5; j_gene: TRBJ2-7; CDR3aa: CASRRDRVDEQYF; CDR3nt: TGTGCCAGCAGGAGGGACAGGGTCGACGAGCAGTACTTC